This TCR beta chain was recovered during a study of response to subunit inactivated influenza vaccine. The CDR3 runs to 16 residues. Germline V gene data show CDR1 as ENHRY and CDR2 as SYGVKD. The J segment lost 0 bases and the V segment lost 7 bases, leaving 10 bases of the junction unmatched. TCRdb used MiXCR to reprocess the RT-PCR reads, holding one entry per CDR3 protein. The data show around 850,000 distinct CDR3 sequences, under 20% seen once. Comments on this clonotype: Its cognate antigen is unknown.

Regarding the study as a whole: The authors offered the suggestion that each seasonal influenza vaccination recruits few new T cells.

This clonotype was sampled from a man between 45 and 60 years old who received an inactivated influenza vaccine. The specimen was PBMCs from blood, collected around 5 days after vaccination. The chain recombines TRBV10-3 with TRBJ2-3, with 7 bases lining up with TRBD1. This CDR3 is CAITLRRDSSTDTQYF. Here the CDR3 DNA reads TGTGCCATCACCCTCCGAAGGGACAGTAGCACAGATACGCAGTATTTT.